Listed below are T cell receptor beta chains from one sample, sequenced in a study of cytomegalovirus exposure and HLA in healthy donors. Only in-frame clones appear in the TCRdb table, and some are missing; sequencing was by immunoSEQ multiplex PCR. In the table there are more than 90,000 clones, roughly 63% of which are singletons. Specimen: PBMCs. The receptors were sampled from a boy aged 5 to 17 in good health and CMV-seropositive. CDR3s include the opening cysteine and the closing phenylalanine or tryptophan. A D gene is named only where the DNA matches it firmly. The listing skips clone size in some rows; elsewhere it reads once, few, many or a size class.

D: TRBD1; J: TRBJ2-1; V: TRBV6-1; size: -; CDR3: CASSEGTGGNSYNEQFF; DNA: TGTGCCAGCAGTGAGGGGACAGGGGGTAACTCCTACAATGAGCAGTTCTTC
D: -; J: TRBJ1-1; V: TRBV7-9; size: -; CDR3: CASSVQENTEAFF; DNA: TGTGCCAGCAGCGTACAGGAAAACACTGAAGCTTTCTTT
D: TRBD1; J: TRBJ2-2; V: TRBV5-4; size: -; CDR3: CASSFFGRGLGGELFF; DNA: TGTGCCAGCAGCTTCTTTGGCAGGGGGCTTGGCGGGGAGCTGTTTTTT
D: TRBD1; J: TRBJ2-3; V: TRBV4-1; size: -; CDR3: CASSSWTGRNIDTQYF; DNA: TGCGCCAGCAGCTCATGGACAGGGAGAAATATAGATACGCAGTATTTT
D: TRBD1; J: TRBJ1-5; V: TRBV29-1; size: -; CDR3: CSVKEQGANGQPQHF; DNA: TGCAGCGTGAAAGAACAGGGGGCGAATGGTCAGCCCCAGCATTTT
D: -; J: TRBJ2-1; V: TRBV9; size: once; CDR3: CASSVGIETPFYNEQFF; DNA: TGTGCCAGCAGCGTAGGAATCGAAACTCCTTTTTACAATGAGCAGTTCTTC
D: -; J: TRBJ1-2; V: TRBV5-4; size: few; CDR3: CASSSIPAGYYGYTF; DNA: TGTGCCAGCAGCTCCATACCGGCGGGGTACTATGGCTACACCTTC
D: TRBD1; J: TRBJ1-5; V: TRBV6-5; size: -; CDR3: CASSTTGTADEPQHF; DNA: TGTGCCAGCAGTACCACCGGGACAGCCGATGAGCCCCAGCATTTT
D: -; J: TRBJ1-1; V: TRBV30; size: once; CDR3: CAWSGGQNTEAFF; DNA: TGTGCCTGGAGTGGCGGACAGAACACTGAAGCTTTCTTT
D: TRBD1; J: TRBJ1-2; V: TRBV10-3; size: -; CDR3: CAIQGTTRGYPF; DNA: TGTGCCATACAGGGGACCACTCGGGGCTACCCCTTC
D: -; J: TRBJ1-5; V: TRBV10-2; size: -; CDR3: CASSDGPNQPQHF; DNA: TGCGCCAGCAGTGATGGCCCCAATCAGCCCCAGCATTTT
D: TRBD1; J: TRBJ1-1; V: TRBV9; size: few; CDR3: CASSPRDRTSRRAEAFF; DNA: TGTGCCAGCAGCCCACGGGACAGGACGTCTCGAAGGGCTGAAGCTTTCTTT
D: -; J: TRBJ2-2; V: TRBV6-6; size: medium-sized; CDR3: CASTRSANTGELFF; DNA: TGTGCCAGCACGCGTTCCGCGAACACCGGGGAGCTGTTTTTT
D: -; J: TRBJ2-1; V: TRBV29-1; size: -; CDR3: CSVERRRPTYNEQFF; DNA: TGCAGCGTTGAACGTAGGAGGCCCACTTACAATGAGCAGTTCTTC
D: TRBD1; J: TRBJ2-2; V: TRBV6-5; size: -; CDR3: CASRRTGVNTGELFF; DNA: TGTGCCAGCAGGAGGACAGGCGTTAACACCGGGGAGCTGTTTTTT
D: TRBD2; J: TRBJ2-2; V: TRBV6-5; size: -; CDR3: CASGREPTGELFF; DNA: TGTGCCAGCGGGAGGGAACCCACCGGGGAGCTGTTTTTT
D: -; J: TRBJ1-5; V: TRBV19; size: -; CDR3: CASSMGQNQPQHF; DNA: TGTGCCAGTAGTATGGGACAAAATCAGCCCCAGCATTTT
D: TRBD1; J: TRBJ2-6; V: TRBV9; size: -; CDR3: CASSVGQGEPTLSGANVLTF; DNA: TGTGCCAGCAGCGTAGGCCAGGGGGAACCGACTCTCTCTGGGGCCAACGTCCTGACTTTC
D: -; J: TRBJ2-5; V: TRBV5-5; size: few; CDR3: CASSLALETQYF; DNA: TGTGCCAGCAGCTTGGCCCTGGAGACCCAGTACTTC
D: -; J: TRBJ2-2; V: TRBV12-5; size: -; CDR3: CASGPDTYTGELFF; DNA: TGTGCTAGTGGTCCAGACACATACACCGGGGAGCTGTTTTTT
D: -; J: TRBJ2-7; V: TRBV4-3; size: once; CDR3: CASSSRGQGGYEQYF; DNA: TGCGCCAGCAGCTCTCGGGGACAAGGGGGCTACGAGCAGTACTTC
D: -; J: TRBJ2-3; V: TRBV5-1; size: -; CDR3: CASRDIKDTDTQYF; DNA: TGCGCCAGCAGGGACATAAAAGACACAGATACGCAGTATTTT
D: -; J: TRBJ2-7; V: TRBV12-1; size: -; CDR3: CASSFVGPAFLAGGTYEQYF; DNA: TGTGCCAGCAGCTTTGTTGGTCCCGCTTTTTTGGCGGGAGGAACCTACGAGCAGTACTTC
D: -; J: TRBJ2-7; V: TRBV6-1; size: once; CDR3: CASSDRQISGEQYF; DNA: TGTGCCAGCAGTGATAGGCAGATATCGGGTGAGCAGTACTTC
D: -; J: TRBJ1-5; V: TRBV4-2; size: -; CDR3: CASSRGGRKQVAGDQPQHF; DNA: TGTGCCAGCAGCCGAGGAGGGCGGAAACAGGTCGCGGGGGATCAGCCCCAGCATTTT
D: TRBD2; J: TRBJ2-1; V: TRBV10-3; size: -; CDR3: CAVSSGGERPSSYNEQFF; DNA: TGTGCCGTTAGTAGCGGGGGAGAACGTCCTAGCTCCTACAATGAGCAGTTCTTC
D: TRBD2; J: TRBJ2-3; V: TRBV7-2; size: -; CDR3: CASSHPRLAGGNPPDTQYF; DNA: TGTGCCAGCAGCCACCCACGGCTAGCGGGGGGGAATCCCCCAGATACGCAGTATTTT
D: -; J: TRBJ1-1; V: TRBV25-1; size: -; CDR3: CASNRGTMNTEAFF; DNA: TGTGCCAGCAACCGGGGAACAATGAACACTGAAGCTTTCTTT
D: TRBD1; J: TRBJ1-2; V: TRBV5-1; size: few; CDR3: CASSRITGGTDGYTF; DNA: TGCGCCAGCAGCCGAATCACAGGGGGCACGGATGGCTACACCTTC
D: -; J: TRBJ1-1; V: TRBV19; size: few; CDR3: CASSRGGLNTEAFF; DNA: TGTGCCAGTAGTAGAGGAGGGTTGAACACTGAAGCTTTCTTT
D: TRBD1; J: TRBJ1-1; V: TRBV11-2; size: -; CDR3: CASSSNRGPTNTEAFF; DNA: TGTGCCAGCAGCTCTAACAGGGGGCCGACGAACACTGAAGCTTTCTTT
D: TRBD1; J: TRBJ2-2; V: TRBV2; size: -; CDR3: CASRQRQGANTGELFF; DNA: TGTGCCAGCAGACAACGACAGGGGGCGAACACCGGGGAGCTGTTTTTT
D: TRBD2; J: TRBJ2-1; V: TRBV13; size: medium-sized; CDR3: CASSPPGLAGYYNEQFF; DNA: TGTGCCAGCAGCCCCCCGGGCTTAGCGGGATACTACAATGAGCAGTTCTTC
D: -; J: TRBJ1-6; V: TRBV25-1; size: few; CDR3: CASSEYGAHFTPLHF; DNA: TGTGCCAGCAGTGAATATGGGGCACATTTCACACCCCTCCACTTT
D: -; J: TRBJ1-6; V: TRBV6-5; size: once; CDR3: CASSTGSHGSPLHF; DNA: TGTGCCAGCAGTACAGGGTCCCATGGTTCACCCCTCCACTTT